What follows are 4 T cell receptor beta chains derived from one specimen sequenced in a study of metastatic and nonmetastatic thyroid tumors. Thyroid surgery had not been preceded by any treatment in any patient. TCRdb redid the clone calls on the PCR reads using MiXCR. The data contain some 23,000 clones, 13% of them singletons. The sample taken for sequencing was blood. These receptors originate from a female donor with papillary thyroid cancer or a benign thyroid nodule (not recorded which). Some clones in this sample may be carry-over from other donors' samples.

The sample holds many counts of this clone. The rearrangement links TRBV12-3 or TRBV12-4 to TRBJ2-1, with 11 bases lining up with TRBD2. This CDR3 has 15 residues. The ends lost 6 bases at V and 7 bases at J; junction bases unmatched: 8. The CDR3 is CASSPASGRRNEQFF. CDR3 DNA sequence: TGTGCCAGCAGCCCTGCTAGCGGGAGGCGTAATGAGCAGTTCTTC.

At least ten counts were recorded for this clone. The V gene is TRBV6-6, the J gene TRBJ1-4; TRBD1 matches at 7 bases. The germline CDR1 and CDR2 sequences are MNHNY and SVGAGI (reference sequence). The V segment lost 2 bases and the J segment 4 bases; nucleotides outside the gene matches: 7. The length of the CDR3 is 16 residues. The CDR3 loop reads CASSYAPGQSNEKLFF. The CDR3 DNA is TGTGCCAGCAGTTACGCACCGGGACAGAGTAATGAAAAACTGTTTTTT.

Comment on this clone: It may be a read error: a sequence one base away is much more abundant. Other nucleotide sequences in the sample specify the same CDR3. In DNA form, the CDR3 reads TGCGCCAGCAGCTTAGTGGGACAGGGTTGGGCCGGGGAGCTGTTTTTT. It specifies CASSLVGQGWAGELFF. The genes are TRBV7-8 and TRBJ2-2; the match to TRBD1 covers 9 bases. Germline V lookup: CDR1 SGHVS, CDR2 FQNEAQ. This CDR3 has 16 amino acids.

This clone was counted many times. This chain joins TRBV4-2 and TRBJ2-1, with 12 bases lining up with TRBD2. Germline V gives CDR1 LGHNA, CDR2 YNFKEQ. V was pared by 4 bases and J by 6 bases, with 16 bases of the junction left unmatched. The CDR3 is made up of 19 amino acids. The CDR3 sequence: CASSPRASGRAGWGNEQFF. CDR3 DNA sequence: TGTGCCAGCAGCCCCAGGGCTAGCGGGAGGGCCGGGTGGGGCAATGAGCAGTTCTTC.